A selection of T cell receptor beta chains follows, all from one sample in a study of cytomegalovirus exposure and HLA in healthy donors. The table came from immunoSEQ multiplex PCR; TCRdb's copy has only in-frame clones and leaves some out. The sample consists of roughly 93,000 clones, around four fifths of them appearing once. The sequenced material came from PBMCs. These TCRs come from a man younger than 40 in good health and CMV-seronegative. Both conserved end residues are part of each CDR3. The D gene is left open where the match is weak.

>TRBJ2-1|TRBD2|TRBV5-4
CASSGGGTPWDEQFF
>TRBJ2-1|.|TRBV27
CASSLFSAAEQFF
>TRBJ1-3|.|TRBV2
CASRARTSGNTIYF
>TRBJ1-3|TRBD1|TRBV30
CAWSRRQGPGNTIYF
>TRBJ2-2|.|TRBV19
CASSTPGVDTGELFF
>TRBJ2-6|.|TRBV18
CASSPYGGGANVLTF
>TRBJ1-6|.|TRBV4-3
CASSQGYNAGNSPLHF
>TRBJ2-5|.|TRBV7-6
CASRGSGRETQYF
>TRBJ2-1|.|TRBV10-1
CASSEGGSSYNEQFF
>TRBJ1-6|.|TRBV7-9
CASSSGFNSPLHF
>TRBJ2-2|.|TRBV11-3
CASSPGTLSTGELFF
>TRBJ2-5|TRBD2|TRBV5-1
CASSLSASGGAETQYF
>TRBJ1-1|.|TRBV6-1
CASMLTENTEAFF
>TRBJ2-1|TRBD1|TRBV29-1
CSVENGQVGNEQFF
>TRBJ1-5|.|TRBV29-1
CSVAQPNQPQHF
>TRBJ2-7|.|TRBV6-1
CASSDFRFYEQYF
>TRBJ2-5|TRBD1|TRBV5-4
CASTQQGYQETQYF
>TRBJ1-5|TRBD1|TRBV2
CASRGVDRDSNQPQHF
>TRBJ1-2|.|TRBV7-2
CASSPPSRNYGYTF
>TRBJ2-5|.|TRBV7-9
CASSGGAYETQYF
>TRBJ2-1|.|TRBV27
CASSFLVGVRDNEQFF
>TRBJ1-1|.|TRBV6-6
CASRFRDTDTEAFF
>TRBJ2-1|.|TRBV11-2
CASSLIISSYNEQFF
>TRBJ1-5|.|TRBV19
CASSIDGDKNQPQHF
>TRBJ1-6|.|TRBV7-6
CASSADSSYNSPLHF
>TRBJ1-4|.|TRBV7-2
CASSFTEGEKLFF
>TRBJ2-7|.|TRBV7-2
CASSRGYEQYF
>TRBJ2-1|TRBD2|TRBV5-6
CASSPGLELYNEQFF
>TRBJ2-7|TRBD1|TRBV6-5
CASSARTGPSYEQYF
>TRBJ2-1|TRBD1|TRBV5-1
CASSKGQGAGEQFF
>TRBJ1-4|.|TRBV4-2
CASSQQQGEKLFF
>TRBJ1-6|.|TRBV2
CASCSHGRDRGNSPLHF
>TRBJ1-5|TRBD1|TRBV6-1
CASSLDRVTQPQHF
>TRBJ2-2|TRBD1|TRBV6-4
CASSPKNGTETGELFF
>TRBJ2-2|.|TRBV6-5
CASSYRGNGELFF
>TRBJ2-3|TRBD1|TRBV23-1
CASSHLGQASTDTQYF
>TRBJ2-7|.|TRBV5-4
CASTRAGGDTYEQYF
>TRBJ2-7|TRBD1|TRBV6-6
CASRRQGEAYEQYF
>TRBJ1-1|TRBD1|TRBV6-1
CASSEDRDRGNRGFF
>TRBJ1-1|.|TRBV27
CASSWASPTEAFF